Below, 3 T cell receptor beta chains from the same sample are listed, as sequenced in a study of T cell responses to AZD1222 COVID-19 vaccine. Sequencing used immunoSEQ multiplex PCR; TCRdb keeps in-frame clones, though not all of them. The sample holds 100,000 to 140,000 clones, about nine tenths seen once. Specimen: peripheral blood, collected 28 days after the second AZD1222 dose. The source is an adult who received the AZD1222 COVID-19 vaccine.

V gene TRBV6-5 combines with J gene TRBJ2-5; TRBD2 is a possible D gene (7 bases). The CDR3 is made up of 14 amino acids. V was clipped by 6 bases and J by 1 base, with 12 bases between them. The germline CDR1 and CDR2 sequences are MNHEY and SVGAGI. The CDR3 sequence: CASRRGGGQETQYF. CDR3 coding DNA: TGTGCCAGCAGGAGGGGAGGGGGCCAAGAGACCCAGTACTTC.

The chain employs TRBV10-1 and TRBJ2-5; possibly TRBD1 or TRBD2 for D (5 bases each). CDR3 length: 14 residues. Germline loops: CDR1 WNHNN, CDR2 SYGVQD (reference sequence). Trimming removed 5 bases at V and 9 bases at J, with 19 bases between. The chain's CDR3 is CASSLTVSGGAQYF. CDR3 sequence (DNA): TGCGCCAGCAGTCTGACAGTCTCTGGGGGAGCCCAGTACTTC.

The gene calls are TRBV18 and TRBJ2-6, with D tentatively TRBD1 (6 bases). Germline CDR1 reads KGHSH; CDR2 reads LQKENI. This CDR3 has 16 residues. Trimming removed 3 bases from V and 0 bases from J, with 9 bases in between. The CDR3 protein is CASSPSGVSGANVLTF. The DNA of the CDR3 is TGTGCCAGCTCACCTTCAGGGGTCTCTGGGGCCAACGTCCTGACTTTC.